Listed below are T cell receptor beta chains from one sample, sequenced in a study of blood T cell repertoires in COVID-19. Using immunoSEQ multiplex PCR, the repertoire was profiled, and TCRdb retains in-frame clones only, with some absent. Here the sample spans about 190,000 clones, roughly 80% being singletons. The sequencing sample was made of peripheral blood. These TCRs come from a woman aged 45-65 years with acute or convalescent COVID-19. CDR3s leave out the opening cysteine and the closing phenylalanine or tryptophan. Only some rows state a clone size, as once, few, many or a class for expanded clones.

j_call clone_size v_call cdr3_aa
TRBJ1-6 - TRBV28 ASSLGQLYNSPLH
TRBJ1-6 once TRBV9 ASSPGTAINSPLH
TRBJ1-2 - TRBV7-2 ASSLGQGMRGYT
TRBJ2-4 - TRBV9 ASSVGAQNIQY
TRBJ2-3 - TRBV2 ASSEQGLLLTDTQY
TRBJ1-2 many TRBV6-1 ASSEGQGALYGYT
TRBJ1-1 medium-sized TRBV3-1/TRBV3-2 ASSQLAGNTEAF
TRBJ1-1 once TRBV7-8 ASRQGGNTEAF
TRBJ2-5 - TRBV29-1 SVGPDRLDQETQY
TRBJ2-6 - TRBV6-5 ASSYLSGANVLT
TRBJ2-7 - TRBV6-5 ASSSPWDRPYEQY
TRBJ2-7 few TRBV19 ASSTAGGPIPPYEQY
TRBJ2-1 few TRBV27 ASSPHNRYNEQF
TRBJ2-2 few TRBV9 ASSVGTVDGAGELF
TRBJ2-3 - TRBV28 ASTFVGTAADTQY
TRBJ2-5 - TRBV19 ASSIAPLLGTSGTQETQY
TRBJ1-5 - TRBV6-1 ASSEGGTSRPQH
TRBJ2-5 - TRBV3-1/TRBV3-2 ASSQAFYAGLGETQY
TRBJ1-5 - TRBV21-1 ASSKGGRVRSNQPQH
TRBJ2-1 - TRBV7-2 ASSLASSGGAYNEQF
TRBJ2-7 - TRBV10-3 AISESQGQAYEQY
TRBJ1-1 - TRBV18 ASSPGQGNTEAF
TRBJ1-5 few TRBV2 ASSRTANQPQH
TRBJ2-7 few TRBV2 ASSEVGTSYEQY
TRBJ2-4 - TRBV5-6 ASSLLGLEIGIQY
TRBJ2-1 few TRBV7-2 ASSPQAAVGYNEQF
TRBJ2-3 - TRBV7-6 ASSRGGGGGLTDTQY
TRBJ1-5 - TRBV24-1 ATSGDSNQPQH
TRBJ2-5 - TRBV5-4 ASSPGRRQETQY
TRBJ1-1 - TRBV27 ASRQQGQVEAF
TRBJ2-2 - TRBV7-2 ASSGQVSPGELF